The rows below give T cell receptor beta chains drawn from one sample of a study of CD8 T cells in ankylosing spondylitis. From the 5' RACE reads, TCRdb called clonotypes with MiXCR, one entry per CDR3 protein. Here the sample spans about 460,000 distinct CDR3 sequences, approximately 5.3% being singletons. Sequencing used blood, either unsorted or a sorted T cell fraction (not recorded which). The origin of the receptors is a male donor with ankylosing spondylitis. CDR3s include the opening cysteine and the closing phenylalanine or tryptophan. A D gene is named only where the DNA matches it firmly. Expanded clones get a size class; other rows say once, few or many, or leave the size out.

size: many; D: -; V: TRBV7-9; J: TRBJ2-3; DNA: TGTGCCAGCAGCATTCGGGACACCCGACTTTCGCAGTATTTT; CDR3: CASSIRDTRLSQYF
size: many; D: TRBD2; V: TRBV7-2; J: TRBJ2-3; DNA: TGTGCCAGCAGCTTAGCGCTAACTAGCGGGGGGCCTAGCAGGGATACGCAGTATTTT; CDR3: CASSLALTSGGPSRDTQYF
size: -; D: -; V: TRBV9; J: TRBJ2-4; DNA: TGTGCCAGCAGCGTAAGCCTAGTTTCGAACATTCAGTACTTC; CDR3: CASSVSLVSNIQYF
size: few; D: -; V: TRBV20-1; J: TRBJ1-6; DNA: TGCAGTGCTAGAGCGGGCGCTCACACTAATTCACCCCTCCACTTT; CDR3: CSARAGAHTNSPLHF
size: many; D: -; V: TRBV27; J: TRBJ1-5; DNA: TGTGCCAGCAGTCCAATGGGCGGGCGGCGTGTTCAGCCCCAGCATTTT; CDR3: CASSPMGGRRVQPQHF
size: -; D: -; V: TRBV15; J: TRBJ2-2; DNA: TGTGCCACCAGCGGATTAAAAAACACCGGGGAGCTGTTTTTT; CDR3: CATSGLKNTGELFF
size: many; D: -; V: TRBV29-1; J: TRBJ1-1; DNA: TGCAGCGCCGACAGAATGAACACTGAAGCTTTCTTT; CDR3: CSADRMNTEAFF
size: many; D: TRBD1; V: TRBV6-2/TRBV6-3; J: TRBJ2-7; DNA: TGTGCCAGCAGACCATACAGGGGGCTTAAGGTCTACGAGCAGTACTTC; CDR3: CASRPYRGLKVYEQYF
size: many; D: TRBD1; V: TRBV7-2; J: TRBJ2-5; DNA: TGTGCCAGCAGCCCGAGGACAGGGATACCCCTTTTTGAGACCCAGTACTTC; CDR3: CASSPRTGIPLFETQYF
size: many; D: -; V: TRBV5-6; J: TRBJ1-2; DNA: TGTGCCAGCAGCTTGGCGGGCGGCACAGGGGGCTACACCTTC; CDR3: CASSLAGGTGGYTF
size: many; D: -; V: TRBV9; J: TRBJ2-3; DNA: TGTGCCAGCAGTTGGGACCTCACAGATACGCAGTATTTT; CDR3: CASSWDLTDTQYF
size: many; D: -; V: TRBV6-2/TRBV6-3; J: TRBJ2-1; DNA: TGTGCCAGCAGTTACCCGGAGAACCCCATTGAGGCTAGAGTGTTAGATGAGCAGTTCTTC; CDR3: CASSYPENPIEARVLDEQFF
size: many; D: TRBD1; V: TRBV7-2; J: TRBJ2-3; DNA: TGTGCCAGCAGCCCGGACAGGGTCACAGATACGCAGTATTTT; CDR3: CASSPDRVTDTQYF
size: many; D: -; V: TRBV12-3/TRBV12-4; J: TRBJ1-5; DNA: TGTGCCAGCAGTTTACAGGCAAATCAGCCCCAGCATTTT; CDR3: CASSLQANQPQHF
size: few; D: -; V: TRBV11-2; J: TRBJ1-1; DNA: TGTGCCAGCAGCTTGGGTCCAGGAACTTCGATTTGGGCTTTCTTT; CDR3: CASSLGPGTSIWAFF
size: many; D: -; V: TRBV9; J: TRBJ2-7; DNA: TGTGCCAGCAGCGCTAGTGGGCGGAGCTCCTACGAGCAGTACTTC; CDR3: CASSASGRSSYEQYF
size: many; D: -; V: TRBV7-8; J: TRBJ1-5; DNA: TGTGCCAGCAGCCCGACGGGAGGAGGCGATCAGCCCCAGCATTTT; CDR3: CASSPTGGGDQPQHF
size: -; D: -; V: TRBV2; J: TRBJ2-1; DNA: TGTGCCAGCAGTGACGGCGGGCCGGGCCTCAATGAGCAGTTCTTC; CDR3: CASSDGGPGLNEQFF
size: many; D: -; V: TRBV29-1; J: TRBJ1-2; DNA: TGCAGCGTTGACAAGCCCTATGGCTACACCTTC; CDR3: CSVDKPYGYTF
size: many; D: -; V: TRBV5-6; J: TRBJ1-1; DNA: TGTGCCAGCAGATCGGACCCGAACACTGAAGCTTTCTTT; CDR3: CASRSDPNTEAFF
size: many; D: TRBD2; V: TRBV6-2/TRBV6-3; J: TRBJ2-3; DNA: TGTGCCAGCAGTCAGGGAGTAGCGGGTCGGCAGTATTTT; CDR3: CASSQGVAGRQYF
size: many; D: -; V: TRBV7-9; J: TRBJ1-5; DNA: TGTGCCAGCAGCACAACTGGGGGCGCCGGGCAGCCCCAGCATTTT; CDR3: CASSTTGGAGQPQHF